These 8 T cell receptor beta chains share one sample of origin, sequenced in a study of response to subunit inactivated influenza vaccine. TCRdb ran MiXCR on the RT-PCR reads and lists one entry per CDR3 protein. The data contain roughly 620,000 distinct CDR3 sequences, around 11% of them singletons. The data also belong to a second study, concerning T cells expressing NK-cell markers. As that report states: For TCR beta, cDNA was produced by 5'RACE template switching with UMIs.

The sequences come from PBMCs from blood, collected on the day of vaccination. The receptors shown here come from a middle-aged man who received an inactivated influenza vaccine.

This chain links TRBV5-1 with TRBJ2-2; 8 positions agree with TRBD1. Germline V gene lookup returns CDR1 SGHRS and CDR2 YFSETQ. Trimming removed 5 bases from V and 6 bases from J; junction bases left unmatched: 9. This CDR3 spans 15 amino acids. Here the CDR3 DNA reads TGCGCCAGCAGTATTGGACAGGGAGGACCCGGGGAGCTGTTTTTT. Its protein is CASSIGQGGPGELFF.

This clonotype was seen repeatedly, ten times or more. V and J are TRBV20-1 and TRBJ2-3, with 12 bases aligning to TRBD2. The germline CDR1 and CDR2 sequences are DFQATT and SNEGSKA (reference sequence). This CDR3 contains 15 residues. Trimming at V came to 5 bases and at J to 2 bases, leaving 5 bases not matched to a gene. CDR3: CSARRTSGATDTQYF. The CDR3 bases are TGCAGTGCTCGGCGGACTAGCGGGGCCACAGATACGCAGTATTTT.

The chain joins TRBV9 to TRBJ2-4; D might be TRBD1 or TRBD2, each matching 6 bases. CDR3 length: 15 residues. Trimming stripped 3 bases from V and 5 bases from J, with 15 bases between. CDR1 and CDR2 from the germline V gene are SGDLS and YYNGEE. The CDR3: CASSASGANQNIQYF. CDR3 sequence (DNA): TGTGCCAGCAGCGCGTCGGGGGCCAACCAAAACATTCAGTACTTC.

The chain joins TRBV4-1 to TRBJ2-5; TRBD1 or TRBD2 may be the D gene (5 bases each). V lost 4 bases and J 1 base, leaving 13 bases between the germline ends. Germline loops: CDR1 MGHRA, CDR2 YSYEKL. CDR3 length: 15 residues. CDR3 DNA: TGCGCCAGCAGCCGGGGGTATGGTAGCCAAGAGACCCAGTACTTC. It translates to CASSRGYGSQETQYF.

The V call is TRBV11-2, the J call TRBJ2-3, with 7 nucleotides matching TRBD1. This CDR3 contains 18 residues. V dropped 5 bases and J dropped 3; count of bases not matched to a gene: 17. Germline-derived CDR1 and CDR2 are SGHAT and FQNNGV. Here the CDR3 reads CASSPLGPGQPQTDTQYF. As DNA, the CDR3 is TGTGCCAGCAGCCCTCTAGGACCGGGACAGCCCCAAACAGATACGCAGTATTTT.

The chain uses TRBV6-2 or TRBV6-3 and TRBJ2-7; no reliable D call. V was trimmed by 7 bases and J by 6 bases, leaving 16 bases between them. The CDR3 totals 13 residues. Germline values: CDR1 MNHEY, CDR2 SVGEGT. CDR3 nucleotide sequence: TGTGCCAGCAAGGCTAGTCCCTTGGTCGAGCAGTACTTC. It yields the protein CASKASPLVEQYF.

This clonotype was picked up a small number of times. This chain links TRBV6-2 or TRBV6-3 with TRBJ2-6; D could derive from TRBD1 or TRBD2 (7 bases each). Germline lookup yields CDR1 MNHEY and CDR2 SVGEGT. V was trimmed by 10 bases and J by 4 bases, leaving 11 bases between them. This CDR3 has 13 residues. This CDR3 is CATRGGGANVLTF. For the CDR3, the DNA is TGTGCCACCAGGGGGGGAGGGGCCAACGTCCTGACTTTC.

This sequence joins TRBV7-2 and TRBJ1-5; D possibly corresponds to TRBD1 (5 bases). Trimming took 1 base from V and 6 from J, leaving 13 bases between them. This CDR3 spans 15 amino acids. From germline, CDR1 is SGHTA and CDR2 FQGNSA. CDR3 nucleotide sequence: TGTGCCAGCAGCTTAGAGAATCGGGGACGTCAGCCCCAGCATTTT. Translating gives CASSLENRGRQPQHF. The full variable domain, in which reference TRBV7-2 and TRBJ1-5 provide the parts outside the CDR3, is GAGVSQSPSNKVTEKGKDVELRCDPISGHTALYWYRQSLGQGLEFLIYFQGNSAPDKSGLPSDRFSAERTGGSVSTLTIQRTQQEDSAVYLCASSLENRGRQPQHFGDGTRLSIL.